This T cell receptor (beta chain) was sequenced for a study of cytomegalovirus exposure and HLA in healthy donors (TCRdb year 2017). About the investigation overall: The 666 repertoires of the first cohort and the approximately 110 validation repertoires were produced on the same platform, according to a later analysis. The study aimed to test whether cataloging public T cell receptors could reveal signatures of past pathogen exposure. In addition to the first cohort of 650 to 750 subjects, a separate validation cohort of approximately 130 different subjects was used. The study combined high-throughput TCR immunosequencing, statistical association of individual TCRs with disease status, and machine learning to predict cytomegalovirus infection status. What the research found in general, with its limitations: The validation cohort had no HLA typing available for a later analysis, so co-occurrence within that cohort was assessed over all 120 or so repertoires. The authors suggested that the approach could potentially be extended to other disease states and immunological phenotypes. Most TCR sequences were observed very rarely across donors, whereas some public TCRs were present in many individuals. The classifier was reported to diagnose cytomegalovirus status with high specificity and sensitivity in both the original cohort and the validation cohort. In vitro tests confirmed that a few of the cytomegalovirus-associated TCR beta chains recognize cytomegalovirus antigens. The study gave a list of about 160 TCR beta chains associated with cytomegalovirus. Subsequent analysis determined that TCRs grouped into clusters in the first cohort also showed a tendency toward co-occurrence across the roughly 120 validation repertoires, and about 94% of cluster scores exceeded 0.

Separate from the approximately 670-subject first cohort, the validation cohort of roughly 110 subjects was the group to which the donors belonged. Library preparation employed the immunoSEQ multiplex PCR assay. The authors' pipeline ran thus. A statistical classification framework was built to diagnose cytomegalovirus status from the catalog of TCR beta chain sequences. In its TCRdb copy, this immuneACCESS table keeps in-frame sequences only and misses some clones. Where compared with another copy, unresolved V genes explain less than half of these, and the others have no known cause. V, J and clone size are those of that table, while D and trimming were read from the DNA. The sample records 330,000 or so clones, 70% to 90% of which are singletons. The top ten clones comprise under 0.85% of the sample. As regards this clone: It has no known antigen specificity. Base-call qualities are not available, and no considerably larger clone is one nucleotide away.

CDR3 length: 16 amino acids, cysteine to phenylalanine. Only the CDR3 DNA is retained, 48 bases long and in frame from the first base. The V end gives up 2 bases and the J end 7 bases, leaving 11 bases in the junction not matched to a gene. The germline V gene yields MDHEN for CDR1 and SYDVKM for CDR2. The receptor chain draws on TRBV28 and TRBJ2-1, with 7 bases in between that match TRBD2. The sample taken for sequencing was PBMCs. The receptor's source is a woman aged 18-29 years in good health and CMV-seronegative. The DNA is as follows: TGTGCCAGCAGTTTAGGAACAACGGGAGGACGTAATGAGCAGTTCTTC. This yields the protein CASSLGTTGGRNEQFF.